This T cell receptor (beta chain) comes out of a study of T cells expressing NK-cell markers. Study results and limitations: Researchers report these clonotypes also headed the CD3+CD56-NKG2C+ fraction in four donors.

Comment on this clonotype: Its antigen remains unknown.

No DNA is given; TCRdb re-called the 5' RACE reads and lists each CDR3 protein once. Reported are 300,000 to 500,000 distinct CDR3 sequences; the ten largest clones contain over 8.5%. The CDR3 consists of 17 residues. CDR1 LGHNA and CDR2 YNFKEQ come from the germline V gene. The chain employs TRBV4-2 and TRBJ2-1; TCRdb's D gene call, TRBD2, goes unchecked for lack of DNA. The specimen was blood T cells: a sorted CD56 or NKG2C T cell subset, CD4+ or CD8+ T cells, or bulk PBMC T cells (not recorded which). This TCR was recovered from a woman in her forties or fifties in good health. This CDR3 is CASSQAGAGGSYNEQFF.